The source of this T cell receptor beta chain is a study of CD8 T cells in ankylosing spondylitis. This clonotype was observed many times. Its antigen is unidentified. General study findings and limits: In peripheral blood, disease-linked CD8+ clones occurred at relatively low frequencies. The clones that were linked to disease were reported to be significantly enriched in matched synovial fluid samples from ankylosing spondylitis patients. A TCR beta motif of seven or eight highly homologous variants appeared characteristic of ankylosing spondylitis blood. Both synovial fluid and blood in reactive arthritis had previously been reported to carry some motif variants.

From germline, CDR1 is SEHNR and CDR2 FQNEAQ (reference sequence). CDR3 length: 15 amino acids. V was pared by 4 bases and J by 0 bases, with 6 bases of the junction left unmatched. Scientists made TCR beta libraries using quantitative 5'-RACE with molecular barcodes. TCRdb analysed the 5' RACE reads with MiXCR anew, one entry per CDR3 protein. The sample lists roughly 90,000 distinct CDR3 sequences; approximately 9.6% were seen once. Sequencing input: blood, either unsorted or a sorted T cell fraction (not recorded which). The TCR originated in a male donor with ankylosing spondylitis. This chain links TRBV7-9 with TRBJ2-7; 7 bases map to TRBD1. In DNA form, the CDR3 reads TGTGCCAGCAGCTCGACAGGGCCGAGCTCCTACGAGCAGTACTTC. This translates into CASSSTGPSSYEQYF.